A single sample gave rise to the 13 T cell receptor beta chains below, sequenced in a study of T cells after yellow fever vaccination. From the 5' RACE reads, TCRdb called clonotypes with MiXCR, one entry per CDR3 protein. In the table there are 450,000 to 550,000 distinct CDR3 sequences, 15% to 20% of which are singletons. The material was PBMCs, obtained 15 days after the yellow fever booster vaccination. These receptors were collected from a man younger than 40 who received the YFV17D yellow fever vaccine.

The table lists this clonotype with a few counts. The rearrangement links TRBV13 to TRBJ2-1; 7 bases align to TRBD1. V dropped 5 bases and J dropped 6; count of bases not matched to a gene: 4. CDR3 length equals 13 residues. Germline V lookup: CDR1 PRHDT, CDR2 FYEKMQ (reference sequence). This CDR3 is CASSKNRGNEQFF. The CDR3 region has the DNA TGTGCCAGCAGCAAAAACAGGGGCAATGAGCAGTTCTTC.

The sample holds a few counts of this clonotype. This chain uses TRBV11-3 with TRBJ2-2; D gene unclear. Trimming left V 8 bases short and J 7 bases short, with 14 bases between. CDR3 length equals 13 residues. Germline V gene lookup returns CDR1 SGHNT and CDR2 YENEEA. The CDR3 DNA is TGTGCCAGCTCGGTAACTGTCGGCGGGGAGCTGTTTTTT. Its translation: CASSVTVGGELFF.

This clonotype was counted a few times. This chain links TRBV3-1 with TRBJ2-7; D unresolved. Germline V gene sequence: CDR1 LGHDT, CDR2 YNNKEL (reference sequence). The CDR3 runs to 14 residues. V was shortened by 5 bases and J by 2 bases, with 13 bases between the two germline ends. The CDR3 DNA sequence: TGTGCCAGCAGCGGAAGGGCCTCTACCTACGAGCAGTACTTC. Translating gives CASSGRASTYEQYF.

In its sample, this clonotype was seen many times. The V gene is TRBV4-3, the J gene TRBJ2-5, with TRBD1 as a possible D gene (5 bases). Trimming took 4 bases from V and 2 from J, leaving 11 bases between them. This CDR3 region has 14 residues. In germline, CDR1 is LGHNA, CDR2 YSLEER. The CDR3 DNA sequence: TGCGCCAGCAGCCCCAATTCAGGGCAAGAGACCCAGTACTTC. This translates into CASSPNSGQETQYF.

This chain uses TRBV6-2 or TRBV6-3 with TRBJ2-7; TRBD2 matches 8 bases. J gave up 5 bases and V 8 bases, and 17 bases lay outside the gene matches. From germline, CDR1 is MNHEY and CDR2 SVGEGT. This CDR3 is built from 16 residues. The CDR3 protein is CASLSGRAGGLNEQYF. The CDR3 DNA reads as TGTGCCAGCCTGTCTGGGAGGGCGGGAGGTCTCAACGAGCAGTACTTC.

This clonotype was seen more than once but under ten times. The rearrangement uses TRBV6-2 or TRBV6-3 and TRBJ2-2; D possibly matches TRBD1 or TRBD2 (5 bases each). Germline V gene sequence: CDR1 MNHEY, CDR2 SVGEGT. The CDR3 runs 14 residues. Trimming removed 7 bases from V and 3 bases from J, with 12 bases in between. The CDR3, as DNA: TGTGCCAGCACCACGTGGGGGTACACCGGGGAGCTGTTTTTT. Translation gives CASTTWGYTGELFF.

CDR3 residues: CASSPRLAGFQETQYF. The CDR3 region has the DNA TGTGCCAGCAGCCCGCGACTAGCGGGTTTCCAAGAGACCCAGTACTTC. The chain has TRBV9 and TRBJ2-5, with 10 bases identical to TRBD2. Germline V gene sequence: CDR1 SGDLS, CDR2 YYNGEE. The CDR3 totals 16 residues. The ends lost 4 bases at V and 1 base at J; junction bases unmatched: 7. The full variable domain, its missing parts supplied by reference TRBV9 and TRBJ2-5, is DSGVTQTPKHLITATGQRVTLRCSPRSGDLSVYWYQQSLDQGLQFLIQYYNGEERAKGNILERFSAQQFPDLHSELNLSSLELGDSALYFCASSPRLAGFQETQYFGPGTRLLVL.

The chain employs TRBV20-1 and TRBJ1-1; TRBD1 might be the D (6 bases). CDR3 length equals 12 residues. With 6 bases removed from V and 5 bases from J, the gap between germline ends came to 13 bases. Germline values: CDR1 DFQATT, CDR2 SNEGSKA (reference sequence). CDR3 loop: CSATDQGTEAFF. CDR3 DNA sequence: TGCAGTGCCACAGACCAGGGGACTGAAGCTTTCTTT.

The chain combines TRBV5-1 with TRBJ2-1, with 7 bases aligning to TRBD1. This CDR3 has 14 residues. Germline lookup yields CDR1 SGHRS and CDR2 YFSETQ. J gave up 4 bases and V 3 bases, and 4 bases lay outside the gene matches. The CDR3 sequence is CASSWGTEYNEQFF. In nucleotides, the CDR3 is TGCGCCAGCAGCTGGGGGACAGAATACAATGAGCAGTTCTTC.

The gene calls are TRBV14 and TRBJ2-7; no definite D call. The germline gives CDR1 SGHDN, CDR2 FVKESK. The CDR3 runs 15 residues. Trimming took 4 bases from V and 1 from J, leaving 14 bases between them. CDR3 DNA sequence: TGTGCCAGCAGCCTAAGTTGGGGTGATTCCTACGAGCAGTACTTC. This sequence encodes CASSLSWGDSYEQYF.

There are a few counts of this clonotype. The chain uses TRBV6-5 and TRBJ1-3; possible D gene TRBD1, 5 bases. The CDR3 is 13 residues long. The V gene's germline CDR1 is MNHEY and CDR2 SVGAGI. V dropped 2 bases and J dropped 5 bases, with 7 bases sitting between them. The CDR3 reads CASSYPDRNTIYF. In DNA form, the CDR3 reads TGTGCCAGCAGTTACCCGGACAGAAACACCATATATTTT.

The rearrangement joins TRBV5-4 to TRBJ2-2; 8 bases agree with TRBD1. Unmatched junction bases numbered 3, after V lost 5 bases and J lost 6 bases. This CDR3 spans 13 amino acids. Germline-derived CDR1 and CDR2 are SGHNT and YYREEE (reference sequence). The CDR3: CASRGDRSGELFF. The CDR3 coding sequence is TGTGCCAGCAGGGGGGACAGGTCCGGGGAGCTGTTTTTT.

This clonotype was found a few times. The chain combines TRBV7-2 with TRBJ2-7; 8 nucleotides line up with TRBD2. The germline V gene has CDR1 SGHTA and CDR2 FQGNSA. The CDR3 length is 15 residues. The trim removed 8 bases at V and 6 bases at J, leaving 15 bases unmatched. CDR3 nucleotide sequence: TGTGCCAGCGGCGACCCTCCGGGACTAGATCGCGAGCAGTACTTC. Protein product: CASGDPPGLDREQYF.